These 8 T cell receptor beta chains were sequenced from one sample in a study of cytomegalovirus exposure and HLA in healthy donors. Assay: immunoSEQ multiplex PCR; the TCRdb copy retains only in-frame clones and omits some. This sample has roughly 100,000 clones, with 70% to 90% found just once. Sequencing was done on a sample of PBMCs. The receptor set was obtained from a woman between 18 and 30 years old in good health and CMV-seropositive.

The table lists this clone with a count of one. The rearrangement uses TRBV19 and TRBJ1-5; TRBD1 matches at 8 bases. CDR1 and CDR2 (germline): LNHDA, SQIVND (reference sequence). Germline trimming cut 4 bases from V and 0 bases from J; bases unmatched to any gene: 11. This CDR3 contains 18 residues. The CDR3 DNA reads TGTGCCAGTAGTAGCCGGGACAGGAAACTTTATAGCAATCAGCCCCAGCATTTT. Encoded protein: CASSSRDRKLYSNQPQHF.

The genes are TRBV11-2 and TRBJ2-5, with 15 positions matching TRBD2. CDR1 SGHAT and CDR2 FQNNGV come from the germline V gene. V dropped 8 bases and J dropped 7; count of bases not matched to a gene: 5. The CDR3 length is 14 residues. The chain's CDR3 is CASGLAGGRGTQYF. DNA for the CDR3: TGTGCCAGCGGACTAGCGGGGGGGCGTGGGACCCAGTACTTC.

V gene TRBV7-9 combines with J gene TRBJ2-1, with D possibly being TRBD2 (6 bases). V shed 3 bases and J shed 0 bases, with 15 bases lying between them. The CDR3 consists of 17 residues. In germline, CDR1 is SEHNR, CDR2 FQNEAQ (reference sequence). The CDR3, as DNA: TGTGCCAGCAGCTTCCCCGTGCGGGGTAGCTCCTACAATGAGCAGTTCTTC. As protein: CASSFPVRGSSYNEQFF. Full variable domain (missing parts from reference TRBV7-9 and TRBJ2-1): DTGVSQNPRHKITKRGQNVTFRCDPISEHNRLYWYRQTLGQGPEFLTYFQNEAQLEKSRLLSDRFSAERPKGSFSTLEIQRTEQGDSAMYLCASSFPVRGSSYNEQFFGPGTRLTVL.

The chain couples TRBV10-2 to TRBJ1-2; 8 positions match TRBD1. This CDR3 has 13 residues. Germline values: CDR1 WSHSY, CDR2 SAAADI. V lost 8 bases and J lost 4; bases outside the gene matches: 6. This CDR3 is CASWGTGLYGYTF. CDR3 DNA: TGCGCCAGCTGGGGGACAGGACTCTATGGCTACACCTTC.

This clone turned up a few times. The V call is TRBV2, the J call TRBJ1-5; TRBD1 matches at 9 bases. Germline V gene sequence: CDR1 SNHLY, CDR2 FYNNEI. This CDR3 is 13 amino acids long. V lost 6 bases, J lost 5 bases, and 2 bases stayed unmatched. CDR3 nucleotides: TGTGCCAGCAGGGGACAGGGATATCAGCCCCAGCATTTT. The encoded protein is CASRGQGYQPQHF.

The V call is TRBV7-6, the J call TRBJ1-4, with 7 bases fitting TRBD1. CDR3 size: 15 residues. V shed 5 bases, J shed 3 bases, and the junction held 6 bases outside the gene matches. Per germline, CDR1 SGHVS and CDR2 FNYEAQ. CDR3 residues: CASSLMTGPNEKLFF. CDR3 coding DNA: TGTGCCAGCAGCCTTATGACAGGGCCTAATGAAAAACTGTTTTTT.

Only a few counts were recorded for this clone. The rearrangement joins TRBV27 to TRBJ1-5, with 7 bases lining up with TRBD1. Trimming at V came to 1 base and at J to 3 bases, leaving 3 bases not matched to a gene. The CDR3 contains 15 residues. Germline V gene sequence: CDR1 MNHEY, CDR2 SMNVEV (reference sequence). The CDR3 sequence is CASSLFGQVNQPQHF. In nucleotides, the CDR3 is TGTGCCAGCAGTTTATTCGGACAGGTCAATCAGCCCCAGCATTTT.

This clone occurred a few times. V and J are TRBV7-9 and TRBJ1-4; 10 bases align to TRBD1. J was trimmed by 8 bases and V by 4 bases; bases with no gene match: 4. The CDR3 runs to 14 residues. The germline V gene encodes CDR1 SEHNR and CDR2 FQNEAQ (reference sequence). The DNA for the CDR3 is TGTGCCAGCAGCTCGGGACAGGGGATAGAAAAACTGTTTTTT. The encoded protein is CASSSGQGIEKLFF.